These 18 T cell receptor beta chains came from one sample sequenced in a study of T cell responses to AZD1222 COVID-19 vaccine. Assay: immunoSEQ multiplex PCR; the TCRdb copy retains only in-frame clones and omits some. The data contain over 100,000 clones, around 87% of them singletons. The sequences come from peripheral blood, collected 28 days after the second AZD1222 dose. The receptors were gathered from an adult who received the AZD1222 COVID-19 vaccine.

The CDR3 nucleotides are TGTGCCAGCAGCTTGTCAAACATTCAGTACTTC. It specifies CASSLSNIQYF. The rearrangement uses TRBV7-2 and TRBJ2-4; D unclear. The germline V gene encodes CDR1 SGHTA and CDR2 FQGNSA. V shed 3 bases and J shed 6 bases, with 3 bases lying between them. The CDR3 is made up of 11 amino acids.

The V gene is TRBV24-1, the J gene TRBJ2-1; 8 bases are shared with TRBD2. This CDR3 spans 13 amino acids. Losses at the gene ends were 12 bases for V and 7 bases for J; bases not matched to a gene: 10. Germline loops: CDR1 KGHDR, CDR2 SFDVKD. The CDR3 protein is CAVTAGGRNEQFF. CDR3 sequence (DNA): TGTGCCGTCACCGCGGGGGGCCGGAATGAGCAGTTCTTC.

The chain joins TRBV2 to TRBJ2-7, with unresolved D. The V and J ends lost 8 bases and 0 bases respectively, with 8 bases between them. CDR1 SNHLY and CDR2 FYNNEI come from the germline V gene. There are 12 residues in the CDR3. In DNA form, the CDR3 reads TGTGCCAGCGGGCAGAACTCCTACGAGCAGTACTTC. Its translation is CASGQNSYEQYF.

This chain uses TRBV9 with TRBJ1-2; 9 nucleotides line up with TRBD1. V dropped 3 bases and J dropped 4; count of bases not matched to a gene: 7. Germline-derived CDR1 and CDR2 are SGDLS and YYNGEE. This CDR3 contains 15 residues. CDR3 sequence reads: CASSGIGTGTYGYTF. As DNA, the CDR3 is TGTGCCAGCAGCGGAATCGGGACAGGGACCTATGGCTACACCTTC.

This rearrangement joins TRBV11-2 to TRBJ2-7; 8 nucleotides line up with TRBD2. The length of the CDR3 is 17 residues. Trimming removed 0 bases from V and 4 bases from J; junction bases left unmatched: 11. Germline assignment: CDR1 SGHAT and CDR2 FQNNGV. The chain's CDR3 is CASSLDRDGGRKYEQYF. For the CDR3, the DNA is TGTGCCAGCAGCTTAGATCGGGATGGCGGGAGGAAGTACGAGCAGTACTTC. Complete variable domain (other parts from reference TRBV11-2 and TRBJ2-7): EAGVAQSPRYKIIEKRQSVAFWCNPISGHATLYWYQQILGQGPKLLIQFQNNGVVDDSQLPKDRFSAERLKGVDSTLKIQPAKLEDSAVYLCASSLDRDGGRKYEQYFGPGTRLTVT.

The chain links TRBV18 to TRBJ1-1; D uncertain. V was clipped by 3 bases and J by 10 bases, with 18 bases between them. Per germline, CDR1 KGHSH and CDR2 LQKENI. The CDR3 is 14 residues long. Written as DNA, the CDR3 is TGTGCCAGCTCACCTGGGTTGTCGGGCTGGGCAGCTTTCTTT. Translation: CASSPGLSGWAAFF.

The V gene is TRBV19, the J gene TRBJ2-3; 7 positions match TRBD1. This CDR3 comprises 15 residues. Germline V lookup: CDR1 LNHDA, CDR2 SQIVND (reference sequence). The V segment lost 1 base and the J segment 5 bases; nucleotides outside the gene matches: 6. This chain's CDR3 is CASSIVQGLGDTQYF. In DNA, the CDR3 is TGTGCCAGTAGTATAGTACAGGGGTTAGGAGATACGCAGTATTTT. The whole variable domain, remainder taken from reference TRBV19 and TRBJ2-3, is DGGITQSPKYLFRKEGQNVTLSCEQNLNHDAMYWYRQDPGQGLRLIYYSQIVNDFQKGDIAEGYSVSREKKESFPLTVTSAQKNPTAFYLCASSIVQGLGDTQYFGPGTRLTVL.

The chain joins TRBV9 to TRBJ2-5, with D unclear. V was pared by 0 bases and J by 7 bases, with 13 bases between. There are 14 residues in the CDR3. Germline lookup yields CDR1 SGDLS and CDR2 YYNGEE. CDR3: CASSVVSEIGTQYF. The CDR3 DNA reads as TGTGCCAGCAGCGTAGTATCCGAGATAGGGACCCAGTACTTC.

The V and J genes are TRBV28 and TRBJ2-1; 8 bases match TRBD1. V dropped 5 bases and J dropped 5; count of bases not matched to a gene: 5. This CDR3 is 14 amino acids long. Germline loops: CDR1 MDHEN, CDR2 SYDVKM. DNA of the CDR3: TGTGCCAGCAGTCCGCCGACAGGGGACAATGAGCAGTTCTTC. Protein product: CASSPPTGDNEQFF.

The genes are TRBV6-7 and TRBJ2-1, with 14 bases lining up with TRBD2. TRBV6-7 counts as an open reading frame of uncertain function. There are 17 residues in the CDR3. J was trimmed by 7 bases and V by 3 bases; bases with no gene match: 8. The CDR3 region is CASSYGTSGRDSNEQFF. Here the CDR3 DNA reads TGTGCCAGCAGTTATGGGACTAGCGGGAGAGACTCTAATGAGCAGTTCTTC.

The chain recombines TRBV29-1 with TRBJ2-7; 9 bases map to TRBD1. J was trimmed by 1 base and V by 7 bases; bases with no gene match: 11. The V gene's germline CDR1 is SQVTM and CDR2 ANQGSEA. This CDR3 has 15 residues. The CDR3, as DNA: TGCAGCGCCCTATATCGGGGACAGGGATCCTACGAGCAGTACTTC. Encoded protein: CSALYRGQGSYEQYF.

The genes are TRBV6-2 or TRBV6-3 and TRBJ2-7, with D unclear. CDR1 is MNHEY and CDR2 is SVGEGT in the germline V gene. V was shortened by 5 bases and J by 5 bases, with 10 bases between the two germline ends. This CDR3 is built from 12 residues. Here the CDR3 reads CASSPTRNEQYF. CDR3 nucleotides: TGTGCCAGCAGTCCGACACGGAACGAGCAGTACTTC.

This clone is judged medium-sized. The chain recombines TRBV3-1 (or the pseudogene TRBV3-2) with TRBJ1-1, with D tentatively TRBD1 (6 bases). Looked up from germline, CDR1 is LGHDT and CDR2 is YNNKEL (reference sequence). Trimming took 6 bases from V and 4 from J, leaving 12 bases between them. This CDR3 has 13 residues. Written as DNA, the CDR3 is TGTGCCAGCAGGGGGACATCTTCCACTGAAGCTTTCTTT. Its protein is CASRGTSSTEAFF.

The J gene is TRBJ1-1, the V gene TRBV7-2, with D perhaps matching TRBD1 (6 bases). V was pared by 1 base and J by 3 bases, with 9 bases between. CDR3 length: 14 residues. CDR1 and CDR2 (germline): SGHTA, FQGNSA. The CDR3 coding sequence is TGTGCCAGCAGCTTAGAGAGGGGGTACACTGAAGCTTTCTTT. This encodes CASSLERGYTEAFF.

The chain has TRBV6-5 and TRBJ1-2; 8 bases match TRBD1. J was trimmed by 4 bases and V by 2 bases; bases with no gene match: 6. The CDR3 has 15 residues. Germline V gene data show CDR1 as MNHEY and CDR2 as SVGAGI. The CDR3 DNA reads as TGTGCCAGCAGTTACCCAGGACAGGGTGGCTATGGCTACACCTTC. Translated, it gives CASSYPGQGGYGYTF.

This rearrangement joins TRBV5-8 to TRBJ2-7; 13 nucleotides agree with TRBD2. V gave up 2 bases and J gave up 8 bases; unmatched junction bases: 10. The CDR3 contains 16 residues. Germline CDR1 reads SGHTS; CDR2 reads YDEGEE. The CDR3 DNA reads as TGTGCCAGCAGCTTTTCCGGGACTAGCGGGATTGGCAAGCAGTACTTC. Residues: CASSFSGTSGIGKQYF. Complete variable domain (other parts from reference TRBV5-8 and TRBJ2-7): EAGVTQSPTHLIKTRGQQATLRCSPISGHTSVYWYQQALGLGLQFLLWYDEGEERNRGNFPPRFSGRQFPNYSSELNVNALELEDSALYLCASSFSGTSGIGKQYFGPGTRLTVT.

The chain employs TRBV10-3 and TRBJ2-3; D gene uncertain. The CDR3 has 12 amino acids. Germline lookup yields CDR1 ENHRY and CDR2 SYGVKD. Trimming removed 2 bases at V and 4 bases at J, with 4 bases between. The CDR3 nucleotides are TGTGCCATCAGTGAGCGGGCAGATACGCAGTATTTT. This gives the protein CAISERADTQYF.

V and J are TRBV6-6 and TRBJ2-3, with TRBD2 matching 9 bases. Germline lookup yields CDR1 MNHNY and CDR2 SVGAGI (reference sequence). The CDR3 is 15 amino acids. Trimming at V came to 7 bases and at J to 4 bases, leaving 9 bases not matched to a gene. The CDR3 sequence is CASTPAGGAADTQYF. The CDR3 nucleotides are TGTGCCAGCACCCCGGCGGGGGGGGCCGCAGATACGCAGTATTTT.